This record covers a single TCR beta chain. One end of the junction is discordant with germline, which a read error may explain. This entry comes from a study of T cell clones after liver transplantation. At the level of the study: Samples came from ITN030ST, which attempted immunosuppression withdrawal within 2 years of liver transplantation. Third-party-reactive TCRbeta sequences from pre-transplant mixed lymphocyte reactions served as antigen-independent comparators. HCV positivity affected three of eight recipients; the rest lacked autoimmune or viral indications. Without induction therapy, subjects received standard immunosuppression until 12-24 months post-transplant.

There are 12 residues in the CDR3. The germline V gene has CDR1 SGDLS and CDR2 YYNGEE. Sequenced by immunoSEQ multiplex PCR; TCRdb stores in-frame clones only, minus some. Among approximately 6,100 clones listed, roughly 80% were seen once. The clonotype originates from a human donor who received a liver transplant. The rearrangement uses TRBV9 and TRBJ2-2; tentatively, D is TRBD2 (6 bases). The sample was CD8+ T cells from blood, taken before liver transplant. This CDR3 reads CASSVTPGGLFF. The CDR3 nucleotides are TGTGCCAGCAGCGTAACACCCGGGGGGCTGTTTTTT.